This entry lists 2 T cell receptor beta chains sequenced from one sample in a study of early T cells in non-severe SARS-CoV-2 infection. TCRdb independently ran MiXCR on the 5' RACE reads; one entry per CDR3 protein. The sample records some 77,000 distinct CDR3 sequences, about 12% being singletons. The specimen was whole blood, collected at baseline. These receptors were collected from an adult who was a healthcare worker with PCR-confirmed SARS-CoV-2 infection or an uninfected control (not recorded which). The donor label of this sample is uncertain.

As regards this clonotype: At one end, the junction sequence differs from germline, possibly due to a read error. The chain links TRBV5-1 to TRBJ1-1; D is undetermined. Germline loops: CDR1 SGHRS, CDR2 YFSETQ. The CDR3 loop spans 15 amino acids. CDR3 sequence: CASSPVLQENTEASF. Here the CDR3 DNA reads TGCGCCAGCTCCCCGGTCCTGCAAGAGAACACTGAAGCTTCCTTT.

V usage is TRBV7-2 and J usage is TRBJ2-7; no firm D call. The germline gives CDR1 SGHTA, CDR2 FQGNSA. V lost 5 bases and J lost 4, with 9 bases in between. CDR3 length: 12 amino acids. In DNA form, the CDR3 reads TGTGCCAGCAGCCCGGCCCTTTACGAGCAGTACTTC. This gives the protein CASSPALYEQYF.